The clone carrying this T cell receptor (beta chain) was seen a few times. Germline CDR1 reads SEHNR; CDR2 reads FQNEAQ (reference sequence). This CDR3 has 14 amino acids. V shed 4 bases and J shed 9 bases, with 16 bases lying between them. The source of the sample is a study of OX40 agonist ivuxolimab in advanced cancers. Using immunoSEQ multiplex PCR, the repertoire was profiled, and TCRdb retains in-frame clones only, with some absent. The sample has around 40,000 clones, 80% to 90% seen once. This receptor was identified in an adult with an advanced solid tumor such as melanoma, head and neck, liver or kidney cancer. This specimen consisted of CD4+ or CD8+ T cells sorted from blood, obtained in a trial of the OX40 agonist ivuxolimab. This chain connects TRBV7-9 to TRBJ2-1; D is perhaps TRBD2 (5 bases). CDR3 sequence (DNA): TGTGCCAGCAGCTCCCGGAGCCTAGAGGGTGAGCAGTTCTTC. It translates to CASSSRSLEGEQFF. The variable domain in full, with the rest retrieved from reference TRBV7-9 and TRBJ2-1, is DTGVSQNPRHKITKRGQNVTFRCDPISEHNRLYWYRQTLGQGPEFLTYFQNEAQLEKSRLLSDRFSAERPKGSFSTLEIQRTEQGDSAMYLCASSSRSLEGEQFFGPGTRLTVL.